Reported below is one T cell receptor (beta chain). Its specificity is not known. This specimen comes from a study of monozygotic twins with inflammatory bowel disease. Whole-study results and caveats: IBD patients shared fewer clonotypes with other individuals than healthy twins, especially patients with disease activity signs. Similarity of repertoires did not differ between concordant and discordant twins, possibly from limited power.

Germline V gene data show CDR1 as SGHRS and CDR2 as YFSETQ. This CDR3 has 13 amino acids. TCRdb reanalyzed the 5' RACE reads and collapses them to one entry per CDR3 protein, without DNA. The table for this sample gives about 99,000 distinct CDR3 sequences. This clonotype was obtained from a human donor with ulcerative colitis or Crohn's disease, or a healthy co-twin of an affected twin (not recorded which). V gene TRBV5-1 combines with J gene TRBJ2-7; TCRdb gives TRBD1 as the D gene, but with no DNA this cannot be confirmed. What was sequenced was blood. CDR3 in amino acids: CASSLGQDYEQYF.